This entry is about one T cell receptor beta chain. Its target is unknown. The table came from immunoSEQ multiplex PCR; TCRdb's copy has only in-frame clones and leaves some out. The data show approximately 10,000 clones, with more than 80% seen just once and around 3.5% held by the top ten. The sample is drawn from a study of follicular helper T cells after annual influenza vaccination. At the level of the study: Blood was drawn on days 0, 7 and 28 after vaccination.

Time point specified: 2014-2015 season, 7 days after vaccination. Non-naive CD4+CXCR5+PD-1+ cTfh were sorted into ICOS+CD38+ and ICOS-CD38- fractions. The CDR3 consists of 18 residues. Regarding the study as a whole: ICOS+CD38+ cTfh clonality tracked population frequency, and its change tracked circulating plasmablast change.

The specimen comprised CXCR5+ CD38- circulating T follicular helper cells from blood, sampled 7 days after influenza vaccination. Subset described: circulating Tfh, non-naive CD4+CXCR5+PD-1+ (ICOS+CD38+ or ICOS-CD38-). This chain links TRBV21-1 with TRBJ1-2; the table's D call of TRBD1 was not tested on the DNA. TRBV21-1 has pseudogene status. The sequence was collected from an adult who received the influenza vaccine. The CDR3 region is CASSKIGDVAGTFHGYTF. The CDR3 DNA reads TGTGCCAGCAGCAAAATTGGGGACGTGGCAGGGACATTCCACGGCTACACCTTC.